This is a list of T cell receptor beta chains from one sample in a study of read filtering for tumor transcriptome and immune sequencing. TCRdb used MiXCR to reprocess the reads, holding one entry per CDR3 protein. The sample has approximately 150,000 distinct CDR3 sequences, under 15% seen once; the top ten hold about 8.6%. Sequenced input: a population of CD138-negative cells sorted from bone marrow. The receptors derive from a donor at least 40 years old with multiple myeloma. Each CDR3 is given with its conserved first and last residue. The D gene is left open where the match is weak.

. TRBJ1-4 TRBV7-8 CASGRDATNEKLFF
. TRBJ2-2 TRBV20-1 CSARDKPGFSGELFF
. TRBJ1-2 TRBV9 CASSVDTGSLNYGYTF
. TRBJ2-1 TRBV12-5 CASGLGTSFNVRFF
TRBD2 TRBJ2-2 TRBV11-2 CASSPRLAGGPYTGELFF
. TRBJ2-3 TRBV6-1 CASAKRASSTDTQYF
. TRBJ1-1 TRBV7-8 CASTTPGGGTEAFF
TRBD1 TRBJ2-1 TRBV5-1 CASSYLRDRGYNEQFF
. TRBJ1-2 TRBV3-1 CASSRATGSDGYTF
TRBD1 TRBJ2-5 TRBV14 CASSQVGQEETQYF
TRBD2 TRBJ2-7 TRBV29-1 CSVKEQLARPEQYF
. TRBJ2-7 TRBV20-1 CSASSSDQEWGEQYF
. TRBJ1-4 TRBV9 CASSVDGSGEKLFF
. TRBJ2-2 TRBV7-2 CASSLAGASGELFF
TRBD2 TRBJ2-3 TRBV5-1 CASSLNPSGGADTQYF
. TRBJ1-1 TRBV6-5 CASSRGGLQAFF
. TRBJ1-3 TRBV19 CASTPGASGNTIYF
TRBD2 TRBJ2-1 TRBV4-2 CASSARGTSWDEQFF
. TRBJ1-2 TRBV24-1 CATSDPLLGGYTF
TRBD2 TRBJ2-1 TRBV11-2 CASSGLAFNEQFF